The 26 T cell receptor beta chains presented below share a single source sample, sequenced in a study of shared clonotypes between healthy human individuals. Some clones are missing from TCRdb's copy, which holds only in-frame ones; the method was immunoSEQ multiplex PCR. The sample consists of some 690,000 clones, less than 95% of them appearing once. Sequenced sample: memory CD8+ T cells from PBMCs. Sample subset: CD45RO+ cells pooled with CCR7-negative TemRA cells. These receptors all stem from a man younger than 30 in good health. Some clones in this sample may be carry-over from other donors' samples.

The genes are TRBV11-3 and TRBJ1-3; 9 bases align to TRBD1. V was pared by 2 bases and J by 2 bases, with 4 bases of the junction left unmatched. This CDR3 contains 16 residues. Germline V gives CDR1 SGHNT, CDR2 YENEEA. The CDR3 DNA reads as TGTGCCAGCAGCTTACCGGGACAGGGTACTGGAAACACCATATATTTT. Protein sequence: CASSLPGQGTGNTIYF.

The rearrangement joins TRBV28 to TRBJ2-7; the D gene is possibly TRBD2 (6 bases). V was cut by 2 bases and J by 0 bases, with 8 bases left in between. Germline values: CDR1 MDHEN, CDR2 SYDVKM. The CDR3 sequence is 14 residues long. The CDR3 sequence: CASSLLAYSYEQYF. CDR3 nucleotide sequence: TGTGCCAGCAGTTTACTAGCGTACTCCTACGAGCAGTACTTC.

This chain connects TRBV6-1 to TRBJ1-4, with D maybe TRBD1 (6 bases). The germline gives CDR1 MNHNS, CDR2 SASEGT. Trimming removed 8 bases from V and 14 bases from J, with 24 bases in between. This CDR3 is 14 amino acids long. CDR3 loop: CASLGLSGAFGLFF. The CDR3 region has the DNA TGTGCCAGCCTGGGGTTGTCAGGGGCCTTCGGTCTGTTTTTT.

The chain carries TRBV27 and TRBJ1-1, with TRBD1 matching 7 bases. Looked up from germline, CDR1 is MNHEY and CDR2 is SMNVEV (reference sequence). This CDR3 has 14 amino acids. V was pared by 2 bases and J by 3 bases, with 3 bases of the junction left unmatched. CDR3 nucleotide sequence: TGTGCCAGCAGTTTAACAGGGGTTCACACTGAAGCTTTCTTT. As protein: CASSLTGVHTEAFF.

The chain couples TRBV7-9 to TRBJ1-1; 9 positions agree with TRBD1. CDR3 length equals 16 residues. V lost 4 bases, J lost 2 bases, and 8 bases stayed unmatched. Germline V gene lookup returns CDR1 SEHNR and CDR2 FQNEAQ (reference sequence). In nucleotides, the CDR3 is TGTGCCAGCAGCTCCCCGGACAGGGGAGGAAACACTGAAGCTTTCTTT. Translation gives CASSSPDRGGNTEAFF.

This chain connects TRBV4-2 to TRBJ1-4; 7 nucleotides match TRBD1. This CDR3 contains 15 residues. The germline V gene has CDR1 LGHNA and CDR2 YNFKEQ. V was pared by 0 bases and J by 5 bases, with 3 bases of the junction left unmatched. Here the CDR3 reads CASSQDLGGNEKLFF. Written as DNA, the CDR3 is TGTGCCAGCAGCCAAGATTTAGGGGGCAATGAAAAACTGTTTTTT.

The chain employs TRBV27 and TRBJ2-1, with D possibly matching TRBD2 (6 bases). Trimming stripped 5 bases from V and 3 bases from J, with 11 bases between. CDR3 size: 14 residues. The germline CDR1 and CDR2 sequences are MNHEY and SMNVEV (reference sequence). The CDR3 region is CASSPTSYYNEQFF. In nucleotides, the CDR3 is TGTGCCAGCAGTCCGACTAGTTACTACAATGAGCAGTTCTTC.

CDR3 nucleotide sequence: TGTGCCACCCGACCCACTAGCGGGATAGGTTACGAGCAGTACTTC. It codes for CATRPTSGIGYEQYF. The V call is TRBV28, the J call TRBJ2-7; 10 positions agree with TRBD2. This CDR3 is built from 15 residues. Germline V gene sequence: CDR1 MDHEN, CDR2 SYDVKM. V gave up 10 bases and J gave up 4 bases; unmatched junction bases: 13.

The table lists this clone with a count of one. The V and J genes are TRBV19 and TRBJ2-7; 7 bases agree with TRBD1. The CDR3 length is 11 residues. Germline V gene sequence: CDR1 LNHDA, CDR2 SQIVND (reference sequence). J was trimmed by 2 bases and V by 11 bases; bases with no gene match: 3. The chain's CDR3 is CASGQTYEQYF. CDR3 coding DNA: TGTGCCTCGGGACAGACCTACGAGCAGTACTTC.

V usage is TRBV4-1 and J usage is TRBJ1-4; 7 positions match TRBD1. Germline values: CDR1 MGHRA, CDR2 YSYEKL. V shed 3 bases, J shed 7 bases, and the junction held 5 bases outside the gene matches. The CDR3 is 14 residues long. The CDR3 region has the DNA TGCGCCAGCAGCCAGGTGGGACAGAGTGAAAAACTGTTTTTT. Its protein is CASSQVGQSEKLFF.

A remark on this clone: Different DNA sequences within this sample yield the same CDR3. V gene TRBV6-5 combines with J gene TRBJ2-7; no clear D gene. This CDR3 region has 11 residues. Trimming removed 6 bases from V and 2 bases from J, with 5 bases in between. The germline V gene has CDR1 MNHEY and CDR2 SVGAGI. Here the CDR3 DNA reads TGTGCCAGCAGCTCCCCCTACGAGCAGTACTTC. Translated, it gives CASSSPYEQYF.

In nucleotides, the CDR3 is TGTGCCAGCAGCTGGCCCGGGGGAATGAACGAGCCCCAGCATTTT. Its protein is CASSWPGGMNEPQHF. The genes are TRBV28 and TRBJ1-5; possible D gene TRBD1, 5 bases. Germline CDR1 is MDHEN and CDR2 is SYDVKM. This CDR3 is 15 amino acids long. Trimming removed 6 bases at V and 8 bases at J, with 20 bases between.

The V and J genes are TRBV9 and TRBJ1-5; D ambiguous. Trimming removed 4 bases at V and 3 bases at J, with 14 bases between. The CDR3 length is 15 residues. Germline CDR1 reads SGDLS; CDR2 reads YYNGEE. Here the CDR3 reads CASSQDGSINQPQHF. CDR3 nucleotides: TGTGCCAGCAGCCAAGACGGGTCAATCAATCAGCCCCAGCATTTT.

On this clone: The identical CDR3 is also encoded by other nucleotide sequences in the sample. The chain has TRBV6-1 and TRBJ2-7; D gene unclear. The V gene lost 3 bases and the J gene lost 0 bases, with 6 bases spanning the gap. The CDR3 totals 13 residues. Germline V gene data show CDR1 as MNHNS and CDR2 as SASEGT. DNA for the CDR3: TGTGCCAGCAGTGAGGGTTTCTCCTACGAGCAGTACTTC. This translates into CASSEGFSYEQYF.

This sequence joins TRBV19 and TRBJ2-7; unclear D gene. CDR3 length: 12 amino acids. The V end lost 6 bases, the J end lost 3 bases, and 9 bases lay between the germline ends. Germline V gene lookup returns CDR1 LNHDA and CDR2 SQIVND (reference sequence). In DNA form, the CDR3 reads TGTGCCAGTAGCCCCGACCTCTACGAGCAGTACTTC. Translation gives CASSPDLYEQYF.

The CDR3 coding sequence is TGTGCCAGCAGCTTAGACTGGACACAGGTCTATGGCTACACCTTC. The encoded protein is CASSLDWTQVYGYTF. V usage is TRBV7-9 and J usage is TRBJ1-2, with D tentatively TRBD1 (5 bases). The CDR3 is 15 residues long. The germline V gene encodes CDR1 SEHNR and CDR2 FQNEAQ (reference sequence). Between the trimmed V and J ends, which lost 1 base and 4 bases, there was a span of 13 bases.

This clone turned up a few times. This sequence joins TRBV21-1 and TRBJ1-1. TRBV21-1 corresponds to a pseudogene. This CDR3 spans 17 amino acids. The CDR3 sequence: CASSKGFWRNENTEAFF. DNA for the CDR3: TGTGCCAGCAGCAAAGGGTTCTGGAGGAATGAGAACACTGAAGCTTTCTTT.

The V call is TRBV6-5, the J call TRBJ2-7, with 10 bases aligning to TRBD1. Germline V lookup: CDR1 MNHEY, CDR2 SVGAGI. This CDR3 region has 15 residues. Trimming at V came to 6 bases and at J to 1 base, leaving 6 bases not matched to a gene. CDR3 region: CASSPPGQGSYEQYF. The CDR3 bases are TGTGCCAGCAGCCCACCGGGACAGGGGTCCTACGAGCAGTACTTC.

The V gene is TRBV7-9, the J gene TRBJ1-2; possibly TRBD1 for D (5 bases). The V end was cut by 2 bases, the J end by 4 bases, with 14 bases between. The CDR3 length is 15 residues. CDR1 is SEHNR and CDR2 is FQNEAQ in the germline V gene (reference sequence). The CDR3 region is CASSLIGARRYGYTF. DNA of the CDR3: TGTGCCAGCAGCTTAATCGGGGCGCGACGCTATGGCTACACCTTC.

For this clone: This sample includes further DNA sequences coding for the same CDR3. The CDR3 coding sequence is TGTGCCAGCAGCTTAGGAGGACGCACAGATACGCAGTATTTT. Amino acid sequence: CASSLGGRTDTQYF. This chain links TRBV13 with TRBJ2-3; D is ambiguous. V lost 0 bases and J lost 1, with 5 bases in between. The CDR3 is 14 amino acids. CDR1 is PRHDT and CDR2 is FYEKMQ in the germline V gene (reference sequence).

V is TRBV14 and J is TRBJ1-3, with a weak D call TRBD1 (5 bases). The CDR3 consists of 15 residues. CDR1 SGHDN and CDR2 FVKESK come from the germline V gene. V lost 0 bases and J lost 2, with 8 bases in between. CDR3: CASSQDWGAGNTIYF. CDR3 in DNA: TGTGCCAGCAGCCAAGACTGGGGCGCTGGAAACACCATATATTTT.

The rearrangement joins TRBV27 to TRBJ2-7, with D perhaps TRBD2 (5 bases). The length of the CDR3 is 14 residues. Germline CDR1 MNHEY, CDR2 SMNVEV (reference sequence). V was shortened by 3 bases and J by 2 bases, with 11 bases between the two germline ends. The CDR3 spells CASSFLAATYEQYF. The CDR3 nucleotides read TGTGCCAGCAGTTTCCTAGCTGCCACCTACGAGCAGTACTTC.

The chain uses TRBV7-8 and TRBJ2-7, with 7 bases lining up with TRBD1. Germline CDR1 SGHVS, CDR2 FQNEAQ. J lost 5 bases, V lost 6 bases, and 4 bases had no gene match. This CDR3 is built from 12 residues. The CDR3 spells CASRPTGDEQYF. CDR3 nucleotides: TGTGCCAGCAGACCAACAGGGGACGAGCAGTACTTC.

This chain links TRBV4-1 with TRBJ2-1; D remains unclear. V lost 1 base and J 1 base, leaving 8 bases between the germline ends. Germline CDR1 reads MGHRA; CDR2 reads YSYEKL. The CDR3 consists of 15 residues. CDR3 sequence: CASSQVLGSYNEQFF. The CDR3 DNA is TGCGCCAGCAGCCAAGTGTTGGGGTCCTACAATGAGCAGTTCTTC.

The chain has TRBV25-1 and TRBJ2-1; tentative D call: TRBD2 (7 bases). CDR3 length: 17 amino acids. V was shortened by 6 bases and J by 0 bases, with 18 bases between the two germline ends. Germline lookup yields CDR1 MGHDK and CDR2 SYGVNS. The DNA for the CDR3 is TGTGCCAGCAGAAGGGCGGGGGCCTCCAGCTCCTACAATGAGCAGTTCTTC. Protein product: CASRRAGASSSYNEQFF.

The rearrangement uses TRBV10-1 and TRBJ1-1; a weak D match, TRBD1 (6 bases). CDR1 and CDR2 (germline): WNHNN, SYGVQD (reference sequence). The CDR3 extends over 16 amino acids. Deletions cut 0 bases from V and 5 bases from J, with 16 bases between. CDR3 protein: CASSESNRVVGTEAFF. The CDR3 nucleotides are TGCGCCAGCAGTGAGTCTAACAGGGTTGTAGGAACTGAAGCTTTCTTT.